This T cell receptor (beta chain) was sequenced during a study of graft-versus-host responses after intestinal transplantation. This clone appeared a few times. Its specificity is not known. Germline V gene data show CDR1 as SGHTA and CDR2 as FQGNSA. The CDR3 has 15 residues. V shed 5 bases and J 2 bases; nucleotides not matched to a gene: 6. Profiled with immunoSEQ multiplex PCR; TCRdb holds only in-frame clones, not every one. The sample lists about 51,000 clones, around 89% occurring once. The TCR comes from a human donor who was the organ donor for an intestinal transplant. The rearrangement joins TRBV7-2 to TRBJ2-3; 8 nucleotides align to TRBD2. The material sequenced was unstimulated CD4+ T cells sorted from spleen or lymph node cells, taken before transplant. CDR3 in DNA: TGTGCCAGCAGCATTAGCGGGATCGACACAGATACGCAGTATTTT. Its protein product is CASSISGIDTDTQYF.